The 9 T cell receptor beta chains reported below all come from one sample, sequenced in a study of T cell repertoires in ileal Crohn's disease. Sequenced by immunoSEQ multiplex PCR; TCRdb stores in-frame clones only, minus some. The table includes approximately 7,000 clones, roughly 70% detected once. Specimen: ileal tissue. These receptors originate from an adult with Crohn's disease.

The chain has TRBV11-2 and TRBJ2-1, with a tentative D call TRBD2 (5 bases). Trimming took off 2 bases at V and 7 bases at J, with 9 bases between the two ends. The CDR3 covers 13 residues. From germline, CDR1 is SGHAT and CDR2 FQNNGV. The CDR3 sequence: CASSLWTGNEQFF. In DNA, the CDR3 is TGTGCCAGCAGCTTATGGACTGGAAATGAGCAGTTCTTC.

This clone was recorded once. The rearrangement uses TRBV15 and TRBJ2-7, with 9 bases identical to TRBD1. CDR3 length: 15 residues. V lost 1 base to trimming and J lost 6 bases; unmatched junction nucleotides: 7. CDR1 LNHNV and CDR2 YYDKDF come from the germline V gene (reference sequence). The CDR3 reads CATSRVGQGPLEQYF. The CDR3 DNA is TGTGCCACCAGCAGAGTGGGACAGGGCCCGCTCGAGCAGTACTTC.

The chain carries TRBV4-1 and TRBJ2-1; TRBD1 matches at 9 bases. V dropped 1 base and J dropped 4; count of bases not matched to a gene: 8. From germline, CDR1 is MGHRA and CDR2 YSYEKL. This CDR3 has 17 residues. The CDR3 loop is CASSQGIGQGRYNEQFF. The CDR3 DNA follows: TGCGCCAGCAGCCAAGGAATCGGACAGGGGCGTTACAATGAGCAGTTCTTC.

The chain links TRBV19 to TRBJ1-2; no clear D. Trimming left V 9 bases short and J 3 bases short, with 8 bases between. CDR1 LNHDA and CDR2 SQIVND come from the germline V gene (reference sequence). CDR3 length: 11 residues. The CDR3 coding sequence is TGTGCCAGCTGGCTTGACTATGGCTACACCTTC. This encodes CASWLDYGYTF.

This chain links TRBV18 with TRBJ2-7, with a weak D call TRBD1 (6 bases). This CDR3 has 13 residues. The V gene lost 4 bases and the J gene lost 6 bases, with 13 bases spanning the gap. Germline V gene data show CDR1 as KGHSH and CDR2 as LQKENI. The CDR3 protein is CASSRTDSSEQYF. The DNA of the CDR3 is TGTGCCAGCTCACGGACGGACAGCTCCGAGCAGTACTTC.

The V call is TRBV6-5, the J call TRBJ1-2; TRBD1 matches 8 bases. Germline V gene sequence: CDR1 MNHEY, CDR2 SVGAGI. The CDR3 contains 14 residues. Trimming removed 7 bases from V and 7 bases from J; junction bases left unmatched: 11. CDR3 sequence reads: CASTGLDRGGGYTF. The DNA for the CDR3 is TGTGCCAGCACCGGATTAGACAGGGGAGGTGGCTACACCTTC.

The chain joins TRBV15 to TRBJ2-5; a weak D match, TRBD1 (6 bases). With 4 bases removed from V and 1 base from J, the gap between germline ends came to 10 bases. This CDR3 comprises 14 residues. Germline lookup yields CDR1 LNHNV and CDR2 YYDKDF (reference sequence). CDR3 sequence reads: CATSTRDTQETQYF. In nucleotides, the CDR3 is TGTGCCACCAGCACCCGGGACACCCAAGAGACCCAGTACTTC.

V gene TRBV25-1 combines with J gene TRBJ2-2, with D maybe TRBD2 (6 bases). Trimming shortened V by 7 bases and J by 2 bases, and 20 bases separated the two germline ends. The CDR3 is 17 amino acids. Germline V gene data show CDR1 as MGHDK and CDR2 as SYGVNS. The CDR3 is CASIEGGTGANTGELFF. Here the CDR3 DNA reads TGTGCCAGCATCGAGGGAGGAACAGGAGCTAACACCGGGGAGCTGTTTTTT.

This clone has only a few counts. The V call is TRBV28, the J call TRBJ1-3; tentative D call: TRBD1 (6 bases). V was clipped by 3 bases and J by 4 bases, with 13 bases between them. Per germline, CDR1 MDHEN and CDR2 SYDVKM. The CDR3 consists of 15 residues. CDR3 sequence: CASSLGQGYGNTIYF. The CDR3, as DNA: TGTGCCAGCAGTTTGGGTCAGGGGTACGGAAACACCATATATTTT.